This entry describes one T cell receptor beta chain. Antigen: not known. Using immunoSEQ multiplex PCR, the repertoire was profiled, and TCRdb retains in-frame clones only, with some absent. The sample lists about 160,000 clones, about 84% occurring once. This entry is derived from a study of cytotoxic CD8 clonotypes in ibrutinib-treated CLL. Study at large: Results showed roughly 25 partial and 2 complete responses; following median about 68 months, about 15 remained remitted, approximately 12 advanced. Study-level points and caveats: Samples were collected at differing times from sustained-remission and progressing patients. Public clonotypes, an uncommon group, contracted or remained stable on treatment.

The CDR3 length is 15 residues. Trimming left V 7 bases short and J 2 bases short, with 15 bases between. In germline, CDR1 is MNHEY, CDR2 SVGAGI. V usage is TRBV6-5 and J usage is TRBJ1-3, with unresolved D. This TCR derives from a human donor with chronic lymphocytic leukemia. The sample consisted of PBMCs, taken after 24 months of ibrutinib treatment. CDR3 sequence reads: CASTRGESAGNTIYF. As DNA, the CDR3 is TGTGCCAGCACCCGTGGGGAATCGGCTGGAAACACCATATATTTT.